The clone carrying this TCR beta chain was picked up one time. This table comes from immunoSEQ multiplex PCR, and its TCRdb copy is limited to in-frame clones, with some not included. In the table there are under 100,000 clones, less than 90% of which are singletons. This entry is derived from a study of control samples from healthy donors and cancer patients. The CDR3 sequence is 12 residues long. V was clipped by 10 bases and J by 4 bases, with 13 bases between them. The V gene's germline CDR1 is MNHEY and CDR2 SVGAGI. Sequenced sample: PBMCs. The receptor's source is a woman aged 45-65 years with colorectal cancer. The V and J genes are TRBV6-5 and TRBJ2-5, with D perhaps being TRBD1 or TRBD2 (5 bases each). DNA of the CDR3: TGTGCCACTTCCCGGGGACGAGAGACCCAGTACTTC. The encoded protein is CATSRGRETQYF.